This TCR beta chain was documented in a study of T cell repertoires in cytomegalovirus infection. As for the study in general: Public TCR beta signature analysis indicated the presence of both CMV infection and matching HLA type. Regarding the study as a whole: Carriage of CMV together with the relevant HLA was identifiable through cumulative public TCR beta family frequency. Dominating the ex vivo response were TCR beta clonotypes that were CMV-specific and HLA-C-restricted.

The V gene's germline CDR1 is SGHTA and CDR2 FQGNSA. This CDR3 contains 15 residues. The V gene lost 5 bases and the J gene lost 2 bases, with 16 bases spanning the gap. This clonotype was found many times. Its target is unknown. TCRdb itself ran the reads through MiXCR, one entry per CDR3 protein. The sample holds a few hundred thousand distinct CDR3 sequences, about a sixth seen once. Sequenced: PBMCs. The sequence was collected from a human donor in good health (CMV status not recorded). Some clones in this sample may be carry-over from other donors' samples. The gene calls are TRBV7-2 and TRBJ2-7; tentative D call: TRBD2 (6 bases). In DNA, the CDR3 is TGTGCCAGCAGCCAACAAAGCGGGTCCGCCTACGAGCAGTACTTC. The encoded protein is CASSQQSGSAYEQYF.